This TCR beta chain was recovered during a study of blood T cell repertoires in COVID-19. The overall study: Whether acute or convalescent, the COVID-19 samples came from the United States, Italy and Spain.

The repertoire was sequenced with immunoSEQ multiplex PCR; TCRdb's copy has only in-frame clones and lacks some. The table includes 200,000 to 300,000 clones, about 87% detected once. The length of the CDR3 is 19 residues. V was clipped by 7 bases and J by 5 bases, with 30 bases between them. Per germline, CDR1 LGHNA and CDR2 YSLEER. Each participant's cohort was designated according to participant-reported clinical history. The clonotype was recovered from a woman in her forties with acute COVID-19. This rearrangement joins TRBV4-3 to TRBJ1-5; TRBD1 is a possible D gene (6 bases). Sequencing input: PBMCs or T cells enriched from blood (not recorded which). CDR3 nucleotide sequence: TGCGCCAGCACCAGTAAACAGGGATACGAGGGGAGGGGAGATCAGCCCCAGCATTTT. Its protein product is CASTSKQGYEGRGDQPQHF.